Listed below are T cell receptor beta chains from one sample, sequenced in a study of blood T cell repertoires in COVID-19. Clones were sequenced by immunoSEQ multiplex PCR, and TCRdb holds only the in-frame ones, with some missing. The sample contains 80,000 to 90,000 clones, roughly four fifths of which appear only once. Sample: peripheral blood. Every receptor here comes from an elderly woman with acute or convalescent COVID-19. CDR3s include the opening cysteine and the closing phenylalanine or tryptophan. A D gene is named only where the DNA matches it firmly. The size field is filled for only some rows; it gives once, few, many or a size class.

TRBJ2-7 TRBV3-1/TRBV3-2 . . TGTGCCAGCAGCCAAGCTTTCGGGGGAAGCTACGAGCAGTACTTC CASSQAFGGSYEQYF
TRBJ2-2 TRBV5-1 TRBD2 . TGCGCCAGCAGCGTGACTAGCAGACCGAACACCGGGGAGCTGTTTTTT CASSVTSRPNTGELFF
TRBJ1-2 TRBV19 TRBD1 . TGTGCCAGTAGTACGCCCGGGACAGGGAACTATGGCTACACCTTC CASSTPGTGNYGYTF
TRBJ2-3 TRBV5-1 TRBD2 . TGCGCCAGCAGCTTGCCCCCCATGACTAGCGGGGTGACAGATACGCAGTATTTT CASSLPPMTSGVTDTQYF
TRBJ2-1 TRBV24-1 TRBD2 . TGTGCCACCAGTGACAGGGACAAGCTAGCGGGTAGGGGCGATGAGCAGTTCTTC CATSDRDKLAGRGDEQFF
TRBJ2-1 TRBV2 . . TGTGCCAGCAGGGGGCCGGCCAGCTACAATGAGCAGTTCTTC CASRGPASYNEQFF
TRBJ1-2 TRBV6-5 . . TGTGCCAGCAGTTATTACAGGGACGATAGCTACACCTTC CASSYYRDDSYTF
TRBJ1-1 TRBV7-8 . . TGTGCCAGCAGCTTATCCGGGAACCCTGAAGCTTTCTTT CASSLSGNPEAFF
TRBJ1-1 TRBV6-5 TRBD1 . TGTGCCAGCAGTTACTCGGGGACAGGGGGCACTGAAGCTTTCTTT CASSYSGTGGTEAFF
TRBJ2-1 TRBV11-2 . . TGTGCCAGCAGCTTAGCGCGGGAACTTGTGTCCTACAATGAGCAGTTCTTC CASSLARELVSYNEQFF
TRBJ2-3 TRBV12-5 TRBD2 once TGTGCTAGTGGTCTCTCGGGAGGGGTGGGCACAGATACGCAGTATTTT CASGLSGGVGTDTQYF
TRBJ2-5 TRBV18 . . TGTGCCAGCTCACCACCCCAGCAAGAGACCCAGTACTTC CASSPPQQETQYF
TRBJ2-1 TRBV3-1/TRBV3-2 . . TGTGCCAGCAGCCTGGGGCGTCCCGTTCATGAGCAGTTCTTC CASSLGRPVHEQFF
TRBJ2-7 TRBV3-1/TRBV3-2 TRBD2 . TGTGCCAGCAGCCAAGCGGGAGGAGGGAATTACGAGCAGTACTTC CASSQAGGGNYEQYF
TRBJ2-7 TRBV5-1 TRBD2 . TGCGCCAGCAGCTCCGGGACTACCTTTGGTACGGAGCAGTACTTC CASSSGTTFGTEQYF
TRBJ1-2 TRBV6-1 TRBD1 few TGTGCCAGCAGTGAAGCACAGGGGGGCAGATCCAGCTACACCTTC CASSEAQGGRSSYTF
TRBJ1-1 TRBV4-1 TRBD1 . TGCGCCAGCAGCCAAGATCTCGGGACAGGGGCTGAAGCTTTCTTT CASSQDLGTGAEAFF
TRBJ2-4 TRBV19 TRBD2 few TGTGCCAGTAGTACCCTCGGGACTAGGGCAACCAAAAACATTCAGTACTTC CASSTLGTRATKNIQYF
TRBJ2-5 TRBV7-3 TRBD1 . TGTGCCAGCAGCCCGACAGGGGTCGGGCGAGAGACCCAGTACTTC CASSPTGVGRETQYF
TRBJ1-1 TRBV18 TRBD1 . TGTGCCAGCTCACTATCCGGACAGGGGACTGAAGCTTTCTTT CASSLSGQGTEAFF
TRBJ1-1 TRBV6-6 . few TGTGCCAGCAGTGTGACAGAGAACACTGAAGCTTTCTTT CASSVTENTEAFF
TRBJ2-5 TRBV7-2 . . TGTGCCAGCAGCCCTGGGCAGGGGGAGACCCAGTACTTC CASSPGQGETQYF
TRBJ1-1 TRBV19 TRBD1 . TGTGCCAGTACAACAGGGGTTGTCGCTGAAGCTTTCTTT CASTTGVVAEAFF
TRBJ2-5 TRBV11-2 . . TGTGCCAGCAGCTTACAGGGGAGTGAGACCCAGTACTTC CASSLQGSETQYF
TRBJ1-6 TRBV28 TRBD1 . TGTGCCAGCAGTCTACTAGTTGGACAGGGCACATGGCATTCACCCCTCCACTTT CASSLLVGQGTWHSPLHF
TRBJ1-4 TRBV6-5 . . TGTGCCAGCAGGGAGGGACCAGCTAATGAAAAACTGTTTTTT CASREGPANEKLFF
TRBJ1-3 TRBV6-4 . . TGTGCGAGCAGTGATATGGGGGGAGCTGGAAACACCATATATTTT CASSDMGGAGNTIYF
TRBJ1-6 TRBV7-9 . few TGTGCCAGCAGCTTAGTGGCTCTCAATTCACCCCTCCACTTT CASSLVALNSPLHF
TRBJ2-5 TRBV6-5 TRBD1 . TGTGCCAGCAGTTACTCAGGGACAGGGGGAGAGACCCAGTACTTC CASSYSGTGGETQYF
TRBJ2-1 TRBV2 TRBD2 . TGTGCCAGCAGTGAAGATAGTAGCGGGGTGTACAATGAGCAGTTCTTC CASSEDSSGVYNEQFF
TRBJ1-1 TRBV3-1/TRBV3-2 . . TGTGCCAGCAGCCAAGGGACAGTTAGGAGGGCTTTCTTT CASSQGTVRRAFF
TRBJ2-7 TRBV6-6 TRBD2 . TGTGCCAGCAGATTCGGGGGGGCTTCGGACGAGCAGTACTTC CASRFGGASDEQYF
TRBJ2-3 TRBV19 . . TGTGCCAGTAGCCCTAGCTTAGATACGCAGTATTTT CASSPSLDTQYF
TRBJ1-2 TRBV11-2 . . TGTGCCAGCAGCCCTTCCGAAGGGGCCACACGCACCTTC CASSPSEGATRTF
TRBJ2-1 TRBV7-2 TRBD1 . TGTGCCAGCAGCGCAGACAGGGGAGGTCACAATGAGCAGTTCTTC CASSADRGGHNEQFF
TRBJ2-5 TRBV6-5 . . TGTGCCAGCATGACGTGGCCTCCGGGCCAAGAGACCCAGTACTTC CASMTWPPGQETQYF